These 17 T cell receptor beta chains were all obtained from the same sample, sequenced in a study of cytomegalovirus exposure and HLA in healthy donors. Amplification used 60 Vbeta primers and 13 Jbeta primers. This table comes from immunoSEQ multiplex PCR, and its TCRdb copy is limited to in-frame clones, with some not included. The sample has over 120,000 clones, 80% seen once. The source material was PBMCs. Source of these receptors: a man aged 35-49 years in good health and CMV-seronegative.

In its sample, this clone was seen once. The chain is built from TRBV9 and TRBJ2-1; 13 bases agree with TRBD2. With 7 bases clipped from V and 0 bases from J, the junction kept 10 bases outside the gene matches. Germline lookup yields CDR1 SGDLS and CDR2 YYNGEE. This CDR3 comprises 18 residues. The CDR3, as DNA: TGTGCCAGCTCCTTGACTAGCGGGGGGCTGAGCTCCTACAATGAGCAGTTCTTC. It codes for CASSLTSGGLSSYNEQFF.

The V gene is TRBV6-1, the J gene TRBJ1-2; no clear D. Between the trimmed V and J ends, which lost 1 base and 8 bases, there was a span of 17 bases. This CDR3 contains 15 residues. Germline-derived CDR1 and CDR2 are MNHNS and SASEGT. The CDR3: CASSEEFSLSRGYTF. The CDR3 region has the DNA TGTGCCAGCAGTGAAGAGTTTAGCCTTTCGCGGGGCTACACCTTC.

The CDR3 loop reads CASSPDRGGETQYF. The CDR3 region has the DNA TGTGCCAGCAGCCCCGACAGGGGAGGAGAGACCCAGTACTTC. This chain links TRBV7-3 with TRBJ2-5, with 8 nucleotides matching TRBD1. This CDR3 comprises 14 residues. CDR1 SGHTA and CDR2 FQGTGA come from the germline V gene. With V trimmed by 5 bases and J by 4 bases, 6 bases remained unmatched.

The chain joins TRBV11-3 to TRBJ2-7; D ambiguous. Germline V lookup: CDR1 SGHNT, CDR2 YENEEA. CDR3 length equals 13 residues. V gave up 4 bases and J gave up 5 bases, with 12 bases separating them. The CDR3 DNA reads as TGTGCCAGCAGCTCTGAGATGGGCCACGAGCAGTACTTC. Translated, it gives CASSSEMGHEQYF.

The rearrangement uses TRBV7-2 and TRBJ2-3; 7 bases fit TRBD1. Germline V CDR1 and CDR2: SGHTA, FQGNSA. The CDR3 is made up of 15 amino acids. V gave up 2 bases and J gave up 5 bases; unmatched junction bases: 7. CDR3: CASSLSRGLGDTQYF. The CDR3 DNA is TGTGCCAGCAGCTTAAGTAGGGGGCTCGGAGATACGCAGTATTTT.

This chain joins TRBV6-1 and TRBJ1-1; a possible D gene is TRBD1 (5 bases). V gave up 3 bases and J gave up 4 bases, with 9 bases separating them. CDR3 length: 13 residues. Germline CDR1 reads MNHNS; CDR2 reads SASEGT. CDR3 nucleotide sequence: TGTGCCAGCAGTGAGACAGTTGGCACTGAAGCTTTCTTT. This encodes CASSETVGTEAFF.

This clone was observed a single time. This chain links TRBV27 with TRBJ1-5, with 12 bases fitting TRBD1. Germline CDR1 MNHEY, CDR2 SMNVEV (reference sequence). The CDR3 runs 16 residues. J gave up 5 bases and V 4 bases, and 6 bases lay outside the gene matches. CDR3 sequence: CASSSSGQGAYQPQHF. CDR3 sequence (DNA): TGTGCCAGCAGTTCCTCGGGACAGGGGGCTTATCAGCCCCAGCATTTT.

The rearrangement links TRBV6-5 to TRBJ2-7; 7 nucleotides agree with TRBD1. This CDR3 has 15 amino acids. Per the germline V gene, CDR1 is MNHEY and CDR2 is SVGAGI. With V trimmed by 2 bases and J by 2 bases, 6 bases remained unmatched. CDR3 nucleotides: TGTGCCAGCAGTTACGCCGGACAGGACCCCTACGAGCAGTACTTC. Its translation is CASSYAGQDPYEQYF.

This clone was picked up a small number of times. The CDR3 is CASSVSGGGETQYF. In DNA form, the CDR3 reads TGTGCCAGCAGCGTTAGCGGTGGAGGGGAGACCCAGTACTTC. The V call is TRBV9, the J call TRBJ2-5; D is possibly TRBD2 (6 bases). The germline V gene has CDR1 SGDLS and CDR2 YYNGEE. V lost 2 bases and J lost 5, with 13 bases in between. This CDR3 is built from 14 residues.

The chain combines TRBV30 with TRBJ1-1; D call uncertain. CDR3 length: 13 residues. Germline V CDR1 and CDR2: GTSNPN, SVGIG (reference sequence). V was cut by 4 bases and J by 0 bases, with 9 bases left in between. CDR3 DNA: TGTGCCTGGACCGAACAGTTGAACACTGAAGCTTTCTTT. It translates to CAWTEQLNTEAFF.

The chain has TRBV2 and TRBJ2-6; 8 bases fit TRBD1. V was clipped by 8 bases and J by 2 bases; unmatched bases: 14. The length of the CDR3 is 18 residues. Germline-derived CDR1 and CDR2 are SNHLY and FYNNEI. CDR3: CASALVEDRVAGANVLTF. The CDR3 region has the DNA TGTGCCAGCGCGCTAGTCGAGGACAGGGTGGCTGGGGCCAACGTCCTGACTTTC.

The V and J genes are TRBV28 and TRBJ2-3, with TRBD1 as a possible D gene (5 bases). Germline V gives CDR1 MDHEN, CDR2 SYDVKM. Trimming took off 2 bases at V and 1 base at J, with 13 bases between the two ends. The CDR3 is 16 amino acids. The CDR3 DNA reads TGTGCCAGCAGTTTACCAACAGGTTTGGGCACAGATACGCAGTATTTT. Encoded protein: CASSLPTGLGTDTQYF.

The chain carries TRBV29-1 and TRBJ2-5; 10 bases match TRBD2. The CDR3 consists of 14 residues. Germline loops: CDR1 SQVTM, CDR2 ANQGSEA. V lost 1 base and J lost 5; bases outside the gene matches: 4. The CDR3 protein is CSVEGAGGPETQYF. The CDR3 DNA sequence: TGCAGCGTTGAAGGAGCGGGGGGGCCTGAGACCCAGTACTTC.

V usage is TRBV2 and J usage is TRBJ1-1; D gene unclear. This CDR3 is built from 15 residues. Germline V gene lookup returns CDR1 SNHLY and CDR2 FYNNEI. Trimming removed 4 bases at V and 0 bases at J, with 12 bases between. The CDR3 region is CASSVRVLMNTEAFF. For the CDR3, the DNA is TGTGCCAGCAGTGTGCGGGTGTTGATGAACACTGAAGCTTTCTTT.

The chain has TRBV19 and TRBJ2-2; TRBD1 matches 8 bases. Losses at the gene ends were 6 bases for V and 3 bases for J; bases not matched to a gene: 3. CDR3 size: 14 residues. Germline V gene lookup returns CDR1 LNHDA and CDR2 SQIVND (reference sequence). The CDR3 sequence: CASRKQGDTGELFF. In DNA, the CDR3 is TGTGCCAGTAGAAAACAGGGGGACACCGGGGAGCTGTTTTTT.

The chain joins TRBV6-5 to TRBJ1-2, with 7 bases identical to TRBD1. Germline V gives CDR1 MNHEY, CDR2 SVGAGI. The CDR3 is made up of 13 amino acids. The ends lost 6 bases at V and 8 bases at J; junction bases unmatched: 9. The CDR3 reads CASRRDRVGGYTF. For the CDR3, the DNA is TGTGCCAGCAGACGCGACAGGGTGGGCGGCTACACCTTC.

The sample holds a few counts of this clone. V gene TRBV27 combines with J gene TRBJ2-3, with D possibly TRBD1 on 5 matching bases. CDR3 size: 14 residues. Germline V CDR1 and CDR2: MNHEY, SMNVEV (reference sequence). V lost 4 bases, J lost 2 bases, and 10 bases lay in between. CDR3 residues: CASSSDIFTDTQYF. In nucleotides, the CDR3 is TGTGCCAGCAGTTCGGACATATTCACAGATACGCAGTATTTT.